The entry that follows covers one TCR beta chain sequence. Its antigen is undetermined. The sample originates from a study of cytomegalovirus exposure and HLA in healthy donors. Study-wide findings and caveats: V- and J-gene trimming of TCR beta was linked (in a later analysis) to a missense DCLRE1C variant. Association of under 20,000 TCR beta sequences with HLA alleles was found at 0.05 false discovery rate in a later analysis.

With 60 Vbeta and 13 Jbeta primers, the PCR was carried out. Data came from immunoSEQ multiplex PCR; TCRdb stores just in-frame clones and leaves some out. The repertoire holds some 120,000 clones, 55% to 75% seen once, with approximately 3.8% in the top ten. There are 15 residues in the CDR3. Germline V gene data show CDR1 as MNHEY and CDR2 as SMNVEV (reference sequence). The ends were cut back, 4 bases at V and 8 bases at J, with 18 bases in the middle. Material for sequencing was PBMCs. The receptor was isolated from a man aged 25 to 40 in good health and CMV-seronegative. V is TRBV27 and J is TRBJ2-1; perhaps TRBD1 as D (5 bases). CDR3 residues: CASSSPQDRNYEQFF. The CDR3 coding sequence is TGTGCCAGCAGTTCACCCCAAGACAGAAACTATGAGCAGTTCTTC.